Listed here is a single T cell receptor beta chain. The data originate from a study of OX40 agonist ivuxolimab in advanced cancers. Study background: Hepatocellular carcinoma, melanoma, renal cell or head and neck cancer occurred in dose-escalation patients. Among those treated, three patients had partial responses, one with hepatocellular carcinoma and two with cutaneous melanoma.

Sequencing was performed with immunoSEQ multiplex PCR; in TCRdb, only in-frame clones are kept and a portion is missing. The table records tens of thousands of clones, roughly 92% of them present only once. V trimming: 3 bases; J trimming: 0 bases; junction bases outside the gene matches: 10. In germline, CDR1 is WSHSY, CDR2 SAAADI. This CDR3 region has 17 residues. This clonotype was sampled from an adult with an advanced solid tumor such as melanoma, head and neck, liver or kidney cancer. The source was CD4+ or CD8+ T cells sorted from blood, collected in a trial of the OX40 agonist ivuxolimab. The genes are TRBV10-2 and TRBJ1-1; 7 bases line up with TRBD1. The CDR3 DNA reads TGCGCCAGCAGTGATAACTTGGGACAGTTCTTGAACACTGAAGCTTTCTTT. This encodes CASSDNLGQFLNTEAFF.